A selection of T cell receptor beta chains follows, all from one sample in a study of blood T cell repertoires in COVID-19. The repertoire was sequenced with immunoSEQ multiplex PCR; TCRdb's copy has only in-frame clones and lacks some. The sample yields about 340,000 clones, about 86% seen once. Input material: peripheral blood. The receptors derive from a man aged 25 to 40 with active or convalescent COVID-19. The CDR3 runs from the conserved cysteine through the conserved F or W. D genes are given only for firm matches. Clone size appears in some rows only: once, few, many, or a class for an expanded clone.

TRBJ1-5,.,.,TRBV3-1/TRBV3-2,TGTGCCAGCAGCCAAGATGTAAGGGAGGATCAGCCCCAGCATTTT,CASSQDVREDQPQHF
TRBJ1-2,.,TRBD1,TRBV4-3,TGCGCCAGCAAGGGACAGGGGGCGAATGGCTACACCTTC,CASKGQGANGYTF
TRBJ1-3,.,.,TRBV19,TGTGCCAGTAGTACCCAGGGTACTGGAAACACCATATATTTT,CASSTQGTGNTIYF
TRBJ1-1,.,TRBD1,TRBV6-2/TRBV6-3,TGTGCCAGCAGTCCACAGGGGACTGAAGCTTTCTTT,CASSPQGTEAFF
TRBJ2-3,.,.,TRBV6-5,TGTGCCAGCAGTCCCGGAGATACGCAGTATTTT,CASSPGDTQYF
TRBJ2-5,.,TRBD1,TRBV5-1,TGCGCCAGCAGCTTGGCCCAGGCAGGGGGCCAAGAGACCCAGTACTTC,CASSLAQAGGQETQYF
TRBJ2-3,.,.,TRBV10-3,TGTGCCATCAGTGAGTCCACAGGGTCGGATACGCAGTATTTT,CAISESTGSDTQYF
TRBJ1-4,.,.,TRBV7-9,TGTGCCAGCAGGCCCCGGGGAAATGAAAAACTGTTTTTT,CASRPRGNEKLFF
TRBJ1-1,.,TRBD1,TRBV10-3,TGTGCCATCAGTGTTAACAGGGGCGGCACTGAAGCTTTCTTT,CAISVNRGGTEAFF
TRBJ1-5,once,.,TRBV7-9,TGTGCCAGCAGCTTAGCGGGGAGTCAGCCCCAGCATTTT,CASSLAGSQPQHF